This T cell receptor (beta chain) was observed in a study of CDR3 diversity in severe acne. Germline lookup yields CDR1 LNHDA and CDR2 SQIVND (reference sequence). Unmatched junction bases numbered 10, after V lost 7 bases and J lost 8 bases. CDR3 size: 13 residues. TCRdb independently ran MiXCR on the PCR reads; one entry per CDR3 protein. The sample contains tens of thousands of distinct CDR3 sequences, 45% to 65% of which appear only once. This receptor was obtained from a male donor in good health, without acne. The chain has TRBV19 and TRBJ1-2; 7 bases agree with TRBD1. Source material: blood. The CDR3 region is CASIGTEHLGYTF. For the CDR3, the DNA is TGTGCCAGTATCGGGACAGAGCATTTGGGCTACACCTTC.